This record covers a single T cell receptor (beta chain). Its antigen is unidentified. Investigators spread the genomic DNA of each subset evenly over several immunoSEQ plates. Original analysis: With immunoSEQ giving junction-only sequences and no quality scores, filtering differed. Measured with immunoSEQ multiplex PCR; TCRdb has only the in-frame clones, and not every one. That table supplies the V and J calls and clone size; D and trimming were determined from the DNA. The table records hundreds of thousands of clones, roughly 96% of them present only once. The sample originates from a study of shared clonotypes between healthy human individuals. Germline V CDR1 and CDR2: MGHRA, YSYEKL. V dropped 0 bases and J dropped 4 bases, with 7 bases sitting between them. The CDR3 length is 13 residues. Naive-designated CD8 cells lacked CD45RO, were positively enriched for CCR7, and omitted terminally differentiated effector memory CD45RA+ cells. Only Caucasian adults living in Nashville, Tennessee made up the donor group.

General observations from the study: Tissues were not sampled, only blood, and their repertoires likely differ.

Sequencing was done on a sample of naive CD8+ T cells sorted from blood. The V and J genes are TRBV4-1 and TRBJ2-7; no firm D call. The sequence came from a woman in her 30s in good health. CDR3: CASSQDHGYEQYF. The CDR3 bases are TGCGCCAGCAGCCAAGATCACGGGTACGAGCAGTACTTC.